This T cell receptor (beta chain) was obtained from a study of CD8+ T cells in alopecia areata. Turning to the study itself: Tofacitinib was taken orally by treated patients, and the dose was 5 to 10 mg twice daily.

It was cDNA, reverse transcribed from extracted RNA, that served as the sequencing template. Method: immunoSEQ multiplex PCR; TCRdb's copy keeps in-frame clones and lacks some. The table lists 110,000 to 150,000 clones, 50% to 65% of them singletons. The treatment: oral pan-JAK inhibitor, 5-10 mg twice daily. The germline V and J ends were trimmed by 1 base and 11 bases, with 8 bases remaining between them. CDR1 is SNHLY, CDR2 FYNNEI, per germline. The CDR3 runs 11 residues. This clone has a handful of counts. The sample consisted of CD8+ T cells sorted from blood, taken at week 4, from a patient treated with tofacitinib. The V call is TRBV2, the J call TRBJ1-1, with D unclear. This clonotype originated in a human donor with alopecia areata. CDR3 sequence (DNA): TGTGCCAGCAGTGAAGTGGGCTGGGCTTTCTTT. Translated, it gives CASSEVGWAFF.